A single sample gave rise to the 8 T cell receptor beta chains below, sequenced in a study of T cell responses to AZD1222 COVID-19 vaccine. Clones were sequenced by immunoSEQ multiplex PCR, and TCRdb holds only the in-frame ones, with some missing. The sample consists of 150,000 to 200,000 clones, 90% to 95% of them appearing once. This specimen consisted of peripheral blood, obtained on day 0 of AZD1222 vaccination. These receptors came from an adult in good health.

V is TRBV5-4 and J is TRBJ2-6; D remains unclear. Germline V gene sequence: CDR1 SGHNT, CDR2 YYREEE (reference sequence). The CDR3 consists of 13 residues. Deletions cut 5 bases from V and 0 bases from J, with 3 bases between. The CDR3 coding sequence is TGTGCCAGCAGGAACTCTGGGGCCAACGTCCTGACTTTC. Translated: CASRNSGANVLTF.

This clone appeared once. The chain combines TRBV6-4 with TRBJ1-1; D gene unclear. V was pared by 6 bases and J by 0 bases, with 8 bases between. Per germline, CDR1 MRHNA and CDR2 SNTAGT. The CDR3 runs 13 residues. CDR3 residues: CASRRELNTEAFF. CDR3 coding DNA: TGTGCCAGCAGGAGAGAGTTGAACACTGAAGCTTTCTTT.

The chain couples TRBV10-3 to TRBJ2-1, with D perhaps TRBD2 (6 bases). V was pared by 6 bases and J by 8 bases, with 14 bases between. The germline V gene encodes CDR1 ENHRY and CDR2 SYGVKD. This CDR3 comprises 13 residues. This CDR3 reads CAISGGLGHEQFF. The CDR3, as DNA: TGTGCCATCAGCGGGGGTCTGGGCCATGAGCAGTTCTTC.

The V and J genes are TRBV5-1 and TRBJ2-2; 9 nucleotides match TRBD2. Germline-derived CDR1 and CDR2 are SGHRS and YFSETQ. J lost 10 bases, V lost 8 bases, and 15 bases had no gene match. The CDR3 loop spans 15 amino acids. The CDR3, as DNA: TGCGCCAGTACACAGGGGCCTAGCGGGGTCGCGGAGCTGTTTTTT. Its translation is CASTQGPSGVAELFF.

The chain couples TRBV6-5 to TRBJ2-5; unclear D gene. This CDR3 contains 14 residues. In germline, CDR1 is MNHEY, CDR2 SVGAGI. Trimming took 0 bases from V and 4 from J, leaving 9 bases between them. CDR3 sequence reads: CASSYSPLGETQYF. The CDR3 bases are TGTGCCAGCAGTTACTCCCCTTTGGGAGAGACCCAGTACTTC.

V is TRBV7-2 and J is TRBJ2-2, with D unresolved. V shed 2 bases and J shed 7 bases, with 5 bases lying between them. Germline lookup yields CDR1 SGHTA and CDR2 FQGNSA. This CDR3 spans 12 amino acids. The chain's CDR3 is CASSLIVGELFF. The DNA for the CDR3 is TGTGCCAGCAGCTTAATAGTCGGGGAGCTGTTTTTT.

This rearrangement joins TRBV4-3 to TRBJ2-1; TRBD1 matches 8 bases. The trim removed 0 bases at V and 4 bases at J, leaving 5 bases unmatched. CDR1 is LGHNA, CDR2 YSLEER, per germline. The CDR3 runs 16 residues. CDR3 in amino acids: CASSQESQGAYNEQFF. CDR3 DNA: TGCGCCAGCAGCCAAGAAAGCCAGGGGGCGTACAATGAGCAGTTCTTC.

V usage is TRBV6-5 and J usage is TRBJ2-7; D is possibly TRBD2 (6 bases). V was pared by 6 bases and J by 3 bases, with 12 bases between. The CDR3 loop spans 13 amino acids. Germline CDR1 reads MNHEY; CDR2 reads SVGAGI. CDR3 DNA sequence: TGTGCCAGCAGCCCGGGAGTTCACTACGAGCAGTACTTC. This gives the protein CASSPGVHYEQYF.